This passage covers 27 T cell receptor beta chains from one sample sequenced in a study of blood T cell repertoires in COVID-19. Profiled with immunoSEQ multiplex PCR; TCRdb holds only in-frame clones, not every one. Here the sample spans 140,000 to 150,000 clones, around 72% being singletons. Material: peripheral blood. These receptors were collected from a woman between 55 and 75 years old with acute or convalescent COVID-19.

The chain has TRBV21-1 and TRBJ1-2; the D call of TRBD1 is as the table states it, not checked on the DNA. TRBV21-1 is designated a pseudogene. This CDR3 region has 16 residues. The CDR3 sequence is CASIKQPKPPYYGYTF. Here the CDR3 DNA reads TGTGCCAGCATTAAACAGCCGAAACCACCATACTATGGCTACACCTTC.

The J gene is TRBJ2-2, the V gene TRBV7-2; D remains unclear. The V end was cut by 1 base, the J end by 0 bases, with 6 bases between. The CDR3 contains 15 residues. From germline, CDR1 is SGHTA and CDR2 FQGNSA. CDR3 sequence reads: CASSLDITNTGELFF. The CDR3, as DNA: TGTGCCAGCAGCTTAGACATTACGAACACCGGGGAGCTGTTTTTT.

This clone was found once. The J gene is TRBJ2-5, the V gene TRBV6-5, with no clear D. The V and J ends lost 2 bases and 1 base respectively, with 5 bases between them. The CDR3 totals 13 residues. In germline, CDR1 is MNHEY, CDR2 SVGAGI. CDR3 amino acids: CASSYAVQETQYF. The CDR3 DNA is TGTGCCAGCAGTTACGCGGTCCAAGAGACCCAGTACTTC.

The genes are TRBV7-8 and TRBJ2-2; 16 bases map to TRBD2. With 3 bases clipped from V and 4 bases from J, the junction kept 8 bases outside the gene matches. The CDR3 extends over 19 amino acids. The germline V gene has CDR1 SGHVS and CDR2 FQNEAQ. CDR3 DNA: TGTGCCAGCAGCTTTTGGGGACTAGCGGGAGGGCCCGCCACCGGGGAGCTGTTTTTT. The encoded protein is CASSFWGLAGGPATGELFF. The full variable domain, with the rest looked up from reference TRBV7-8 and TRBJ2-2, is GAGVSQSPRYKVAKRGQDVALRCDPISGHVSLFWYQQALGQGPEFLTYFQNEAQLDKSGLPSDRFFAERPEGSVSTLKIQRTQQEDSAVYLCASSFWGLAGGPATGELFFGEGSRLTVL.

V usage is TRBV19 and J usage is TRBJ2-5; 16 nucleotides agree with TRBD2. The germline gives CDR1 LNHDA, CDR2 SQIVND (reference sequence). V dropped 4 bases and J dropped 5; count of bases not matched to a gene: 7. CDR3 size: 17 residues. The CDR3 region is CASSKGTSGRARETQYF. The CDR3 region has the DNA TGTGCCAGTAGTAAGGGGACTAGCGGGAGGGCCAGGGAGACCCAGTACTTC.

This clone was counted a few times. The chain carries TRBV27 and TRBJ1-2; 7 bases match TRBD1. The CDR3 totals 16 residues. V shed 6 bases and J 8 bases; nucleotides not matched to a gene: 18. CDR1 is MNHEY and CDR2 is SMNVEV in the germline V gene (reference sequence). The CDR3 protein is CASSRLGTASSGGYTF. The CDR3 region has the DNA TGTGCCAGCAGCCGTCTCGGGACAGCCAGCTCGGGGGGCTACACCTTC.

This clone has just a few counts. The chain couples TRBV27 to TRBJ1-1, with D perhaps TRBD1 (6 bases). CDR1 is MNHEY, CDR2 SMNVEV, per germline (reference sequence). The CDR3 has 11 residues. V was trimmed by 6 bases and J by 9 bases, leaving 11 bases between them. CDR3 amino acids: CASRFGQKAFF. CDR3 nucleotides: TGTGCCAGCAGATTCGGACAGAAAGCTTTCTTT.

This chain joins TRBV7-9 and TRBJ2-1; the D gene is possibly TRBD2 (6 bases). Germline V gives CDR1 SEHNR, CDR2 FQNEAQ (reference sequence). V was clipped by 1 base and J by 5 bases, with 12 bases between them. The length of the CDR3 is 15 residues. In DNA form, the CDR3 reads TGTGCCAGCAGCTTAGGTCGGGGACTTCACAATGAGCAGTTCTTC. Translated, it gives CASSLGRGLHNEQFF. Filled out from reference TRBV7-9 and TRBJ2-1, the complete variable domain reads DTGVSQNPRHKITKRGQNVTFRCDPISEHNRLYWYRQTLGQGPEFLTYFQNEAQLEKSRLLSDRFSAERPKGSFSTLEIQRTEQGDSAMYLCASSLGRGLHNEQFFGPGTRLTVL.

The CDR3 sequence is CASTRDMNTEAFF. The CDR3 coding sequence is TGTGCCAGCACTCGGGACATGAACACTGAAGCTTTCTTT. The chain combines TRBV6-5 with TRBJ1-1; possible D gene TRBD1, 6 bases. Trimming left V 7 bases short and J 0 bases short, with 9 bases between. This CDR3 has 13 amino acids. Germline V gene sequence: CDR1 MNHEY, CDR2 SVGAGI.

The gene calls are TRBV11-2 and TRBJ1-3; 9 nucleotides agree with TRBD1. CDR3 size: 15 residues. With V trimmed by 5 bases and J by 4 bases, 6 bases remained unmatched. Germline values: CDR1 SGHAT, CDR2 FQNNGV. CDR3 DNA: TGTGCCAGCAGCCTATACAGGGGGCGAGGAAACACCATATATTTT. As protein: CASSLYRGRGNTIYF.

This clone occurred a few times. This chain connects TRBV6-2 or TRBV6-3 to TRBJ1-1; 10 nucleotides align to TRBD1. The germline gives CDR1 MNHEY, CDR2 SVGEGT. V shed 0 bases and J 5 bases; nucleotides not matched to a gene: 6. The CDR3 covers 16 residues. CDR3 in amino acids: CASSYSVRTGGTEAFF. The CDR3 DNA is TGTGCCAGCAGTTACTCGGTGCGGACAGGGGGGACTGAAGCTTTCTTT.

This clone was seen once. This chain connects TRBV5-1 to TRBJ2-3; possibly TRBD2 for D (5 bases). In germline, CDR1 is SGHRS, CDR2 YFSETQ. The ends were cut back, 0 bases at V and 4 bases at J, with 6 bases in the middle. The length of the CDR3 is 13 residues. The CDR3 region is CASSLGGADTQYF. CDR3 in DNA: TGCGCCAGCAGCTTGGGGGGAGCAGATACGCAGTATTTT.

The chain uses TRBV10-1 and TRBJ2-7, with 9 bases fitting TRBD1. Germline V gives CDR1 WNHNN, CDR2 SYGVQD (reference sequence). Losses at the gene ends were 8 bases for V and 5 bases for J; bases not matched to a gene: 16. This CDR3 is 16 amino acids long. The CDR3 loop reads CASRTEPGQGCNEQYF. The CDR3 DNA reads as TGCGCCAGCCGGACGGAACCGGGACAGGGTTGCAACGAGCAGTACTTC.

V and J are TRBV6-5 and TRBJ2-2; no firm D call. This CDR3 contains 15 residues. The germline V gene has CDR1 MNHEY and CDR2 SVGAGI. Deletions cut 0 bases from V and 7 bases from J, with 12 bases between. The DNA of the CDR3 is TGTGCCAGCAGTTACTCGCGACAACCAGGCGGGGAGCTGTTTTTT. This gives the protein CASSYSRQPGGELFF.

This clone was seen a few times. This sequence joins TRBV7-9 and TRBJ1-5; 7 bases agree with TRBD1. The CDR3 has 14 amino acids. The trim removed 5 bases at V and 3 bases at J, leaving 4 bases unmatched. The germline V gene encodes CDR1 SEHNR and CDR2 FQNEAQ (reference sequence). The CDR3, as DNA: TGTGCCAGCAGCCCACAGGGGAACAATCAGCCCCAGCATTTT. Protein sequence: CASSPQGNNQPQHF.

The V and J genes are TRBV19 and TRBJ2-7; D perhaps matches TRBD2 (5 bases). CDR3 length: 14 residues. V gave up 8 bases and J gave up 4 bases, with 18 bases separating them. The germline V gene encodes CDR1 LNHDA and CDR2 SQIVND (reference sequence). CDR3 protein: CASASASQTYEQYF. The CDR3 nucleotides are TGTGCCAGTGCCTCGGCTAGCCAGACTTACGAGCAGTACTTC.

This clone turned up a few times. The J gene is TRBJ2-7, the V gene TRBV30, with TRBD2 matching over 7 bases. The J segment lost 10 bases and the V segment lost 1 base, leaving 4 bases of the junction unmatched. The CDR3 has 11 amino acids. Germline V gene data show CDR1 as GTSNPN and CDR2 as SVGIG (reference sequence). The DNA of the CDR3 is TGTGCCTGGAGTGGGGAGGGCAGCCAGTACTTC. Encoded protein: CAWSGEGSQYF.

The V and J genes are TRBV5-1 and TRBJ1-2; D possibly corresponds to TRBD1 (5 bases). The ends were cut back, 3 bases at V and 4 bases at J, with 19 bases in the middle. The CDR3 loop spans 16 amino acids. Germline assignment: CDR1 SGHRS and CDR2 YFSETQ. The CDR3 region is CASSYAIGEGLYGYTF. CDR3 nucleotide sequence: TGCGCCAGCAGCTACGCAATCGGGGAGGGGCTCTATGGCTACACCTTC.

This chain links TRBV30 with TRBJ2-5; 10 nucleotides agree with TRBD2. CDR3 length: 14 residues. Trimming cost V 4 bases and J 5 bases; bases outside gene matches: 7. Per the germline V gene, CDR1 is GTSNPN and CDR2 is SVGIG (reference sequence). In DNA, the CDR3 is TGTGCCTGGAACCTAGCGGGAGCACGGGAGACCCAGTACTTC. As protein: CAWNLAGARETQYF.

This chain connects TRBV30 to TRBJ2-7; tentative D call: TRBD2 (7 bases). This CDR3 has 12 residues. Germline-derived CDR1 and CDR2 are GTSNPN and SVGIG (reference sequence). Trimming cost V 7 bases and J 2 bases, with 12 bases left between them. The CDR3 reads CALGRDTYEQYF. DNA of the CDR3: TGTGCCTTAGGGAGGGACACCTACGAGCAGTACTTC. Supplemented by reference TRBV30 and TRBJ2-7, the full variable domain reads SQTIHQWPATLVQPVGSPLSLECTVEGTSNPNLYWYRQAAGRGLQLLFYSVGIGQISSEVPQNLSASRPQDRQFILSSKKLLLSDSGFYLCALGRDTYEQYFGPGTRLTVT.

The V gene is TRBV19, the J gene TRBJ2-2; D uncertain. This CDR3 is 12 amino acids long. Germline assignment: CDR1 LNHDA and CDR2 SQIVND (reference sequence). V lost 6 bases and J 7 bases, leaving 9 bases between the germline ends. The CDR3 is CASRNRDGELFF. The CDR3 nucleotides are TGTGCCAGTAGAAATCGAGACGGGGAGCTGTTTTTT.

The chain's CDR3 is CASSRPGTGNTEAFF. For the CDR3, the DNA is TGTGCCAGCAGTCGTCCCGGGACAGGGAACACTGAAGCTTTCTTT. The chain has TRBV28 and TRBJ1-1, with 8 positions matching TRBD1. The germline V gene has CDR1 MDHEN and CDR2 SYDVKM. V gave up 5 bases and J gave up 1 base; unmatched junction bases: 6. The CDR3 has 15 residues.

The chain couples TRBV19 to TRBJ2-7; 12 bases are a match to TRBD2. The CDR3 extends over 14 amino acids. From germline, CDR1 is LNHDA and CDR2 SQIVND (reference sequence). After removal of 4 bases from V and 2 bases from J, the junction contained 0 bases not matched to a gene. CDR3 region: CASSRTSGTYEQYF. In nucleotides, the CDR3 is TGTGCCAGTAGTAGGACTAGCGGGACCTACGAGCAGTACTTC.

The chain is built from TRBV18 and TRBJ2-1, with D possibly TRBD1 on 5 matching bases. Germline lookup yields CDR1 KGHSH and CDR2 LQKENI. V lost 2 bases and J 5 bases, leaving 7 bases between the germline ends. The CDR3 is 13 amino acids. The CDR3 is CASSPGRDNEQFF. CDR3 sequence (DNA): TGTGCCAGCTCACCAGGCAGGGACAATGAGCAGTTCTTC.

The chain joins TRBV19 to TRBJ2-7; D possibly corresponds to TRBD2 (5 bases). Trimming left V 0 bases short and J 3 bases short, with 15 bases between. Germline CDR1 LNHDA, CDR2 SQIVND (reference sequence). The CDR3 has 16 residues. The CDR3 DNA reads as TGTGCCAGTAGTATAGATTACCCAGCGGAAAACTACGAGCAGTACTTC. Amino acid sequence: CASSIDYPAENYEQYF.

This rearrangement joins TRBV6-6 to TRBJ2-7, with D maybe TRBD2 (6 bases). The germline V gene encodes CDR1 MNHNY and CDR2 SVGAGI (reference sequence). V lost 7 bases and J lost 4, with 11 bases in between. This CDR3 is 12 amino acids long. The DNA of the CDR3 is TGTGCCAGCACTCGGGGGAGTTACGAGCAGTACTTC. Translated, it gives CASTRGSYEQYF.

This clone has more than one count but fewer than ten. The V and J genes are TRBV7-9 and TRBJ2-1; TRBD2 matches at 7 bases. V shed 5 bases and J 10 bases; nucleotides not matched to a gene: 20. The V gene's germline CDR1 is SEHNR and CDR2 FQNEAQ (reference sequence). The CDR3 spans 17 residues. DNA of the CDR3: TGTGCCAGCAGCCCACTACGCGAAGGTCGGCGGGAGATGGAGCAGTTCTTC. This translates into CASSPLREGRREMEQFF.